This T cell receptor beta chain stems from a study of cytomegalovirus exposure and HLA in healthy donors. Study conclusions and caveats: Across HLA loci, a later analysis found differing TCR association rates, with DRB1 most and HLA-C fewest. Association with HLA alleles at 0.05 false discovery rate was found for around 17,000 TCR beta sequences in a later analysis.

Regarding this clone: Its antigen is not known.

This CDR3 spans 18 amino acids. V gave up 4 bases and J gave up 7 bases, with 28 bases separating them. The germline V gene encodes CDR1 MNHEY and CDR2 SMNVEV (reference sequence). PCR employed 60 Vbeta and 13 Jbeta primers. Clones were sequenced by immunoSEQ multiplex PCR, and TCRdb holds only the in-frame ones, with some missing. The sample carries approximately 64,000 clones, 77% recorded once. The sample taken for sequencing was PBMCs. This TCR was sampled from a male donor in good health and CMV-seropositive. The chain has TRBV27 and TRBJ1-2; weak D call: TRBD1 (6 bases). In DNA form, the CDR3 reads TGTGCCAGCAGTTCCATTACTGGGAAGGGGGTCACACGGGGTGGCTACACCTTC. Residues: CASSSITGKGVTRGGYTF.